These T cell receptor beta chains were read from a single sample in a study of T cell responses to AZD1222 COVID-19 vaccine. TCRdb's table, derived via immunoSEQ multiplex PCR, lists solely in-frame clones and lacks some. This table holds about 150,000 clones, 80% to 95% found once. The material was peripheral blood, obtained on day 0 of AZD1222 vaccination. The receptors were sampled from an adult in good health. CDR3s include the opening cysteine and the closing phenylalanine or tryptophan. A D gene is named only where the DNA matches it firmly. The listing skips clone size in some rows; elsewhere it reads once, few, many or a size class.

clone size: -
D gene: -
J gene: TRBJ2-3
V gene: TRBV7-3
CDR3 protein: CASSLGTRLGTDTQYF
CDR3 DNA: TGTGCCAGCAGCTTAGGGACCCGGCTTGGCACAGATACGCAGTATTTT

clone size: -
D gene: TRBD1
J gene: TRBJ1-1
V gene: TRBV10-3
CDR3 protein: CAIARGQTEAFF
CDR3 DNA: TGTGCCATCGCCAGGGGGCAAACTGAAGCTTTCTTT

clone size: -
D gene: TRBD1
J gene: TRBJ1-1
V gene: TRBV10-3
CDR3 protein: CAISEPGQLSPLGTEAFF
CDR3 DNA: TGTGCCATCAGTGAACCGGGACAGCTGTCCCCTTTGGGCACTGAAGCTTTCTTT

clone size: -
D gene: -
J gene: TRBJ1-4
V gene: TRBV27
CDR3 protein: CASSLSPSGSPNEKLFF
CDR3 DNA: TGTGCCAGCAGTTTATCGCCCTCAGGGTCCCCTAATGAAAAACTGTTTTTT

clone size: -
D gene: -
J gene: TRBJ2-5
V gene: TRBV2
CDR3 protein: CASIVGGKETQYF
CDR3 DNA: TGTGCCAGCATCGTAGGCGGGAAGGAGACCCAGTACTTC

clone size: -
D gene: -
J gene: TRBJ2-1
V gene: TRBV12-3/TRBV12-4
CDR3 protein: CASSLRGEQFF
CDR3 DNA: TGTGCCAGCAGTTTAAGAGGTGAGCAGTTCTTC

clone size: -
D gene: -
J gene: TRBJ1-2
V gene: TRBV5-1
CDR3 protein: CASSLDYANYGYTF
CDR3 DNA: TGCGCCAGCAGCTTGGACTACGCTAACTATGGCTACACCTTC

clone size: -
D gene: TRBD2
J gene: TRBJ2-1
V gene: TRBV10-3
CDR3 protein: CAISDQAGGQVEQFF
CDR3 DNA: TGTGCCATCAGTGACCAAGCGGGAGGGCAGGTTGAGCAGTTCTTC

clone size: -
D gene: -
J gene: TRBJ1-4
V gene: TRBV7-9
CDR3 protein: CASSSTGRATNEKLFF
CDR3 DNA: TGTGCCAGCAGCTCGACAGGCCGTGCAACTAATGAAAAACTGTTTTTT

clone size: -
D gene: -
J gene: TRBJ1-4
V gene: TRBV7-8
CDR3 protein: CASSPGGDGEKLFF
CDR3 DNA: TGTGCCAGCAGCCCGGGGGGGGACGGCGAAAAACTGTTTTTT

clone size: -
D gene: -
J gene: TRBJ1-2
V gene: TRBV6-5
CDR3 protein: CASSYSSGVQNGYTF
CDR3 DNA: TGTGCCAGCAGTTACTCGTCGGGGGTCCAGAATGGCTACACCTTC

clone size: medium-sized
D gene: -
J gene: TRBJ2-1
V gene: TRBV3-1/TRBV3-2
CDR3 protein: CASSPVVVFNNEQFF
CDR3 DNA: TGTGCCAGCAGCCCGGTGGTAGTATTTAACAATGAGCAGTTCTTC

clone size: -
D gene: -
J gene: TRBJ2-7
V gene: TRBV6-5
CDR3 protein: CASSYSVQDYEQYF
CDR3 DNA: TGTGCCAGCAGTTACTCCGTACAGGACTACGAGCAGTACTTC

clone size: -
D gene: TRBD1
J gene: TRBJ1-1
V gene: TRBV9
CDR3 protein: CASSVAGGMNTEAFF
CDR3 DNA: TGTGCCAGCAGCGTAGCAGGGGGCATGAACACTGAAGCTTTCTTT

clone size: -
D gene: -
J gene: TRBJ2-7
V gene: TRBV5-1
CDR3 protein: CASSSLGGRSYEQYF
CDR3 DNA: TGCGCCAGCAGCTCCCTGGGGGGCAGGTCCTACGAGCAGTACTTC

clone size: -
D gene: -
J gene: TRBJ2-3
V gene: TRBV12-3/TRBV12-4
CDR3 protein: CASSPRGNTQYF
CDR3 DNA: TGTGCCAGCAGTCCGAGGGGTAATACGCAGTATTTT

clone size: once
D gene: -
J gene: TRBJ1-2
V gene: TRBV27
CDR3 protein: CASSTGQLYGYTF
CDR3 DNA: TGTGCCAGCAGTACTGGACAGCTCTATGGCTACACCTTC

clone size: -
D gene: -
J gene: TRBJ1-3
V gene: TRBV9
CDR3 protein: CASSAAGDDGNTIYF
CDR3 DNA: TGTGCCAGCAGCGCCGCAGGGGATGATGGAAACACCATATATTTT

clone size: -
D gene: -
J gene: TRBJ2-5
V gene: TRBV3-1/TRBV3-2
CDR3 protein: CASSQEGWGQETQYF
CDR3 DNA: TGTGCCAGCAGCCAAGAGGGCTGGGGCCAAGAGACCCAGTACTTC

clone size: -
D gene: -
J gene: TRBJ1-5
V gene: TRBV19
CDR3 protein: CASSLTPAGAPTNQPQHF
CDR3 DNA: TGTGCCAGTAGCCTAACGCCCGCAGGGGCTCCCACCAATCAGCCCCAGCATTTT

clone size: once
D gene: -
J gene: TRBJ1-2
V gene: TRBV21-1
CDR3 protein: CASSKSEGGYGYTF
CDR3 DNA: TGTGCCAGCAGCAAATCTGAGGGAGGCTATGGCTACACCTTC

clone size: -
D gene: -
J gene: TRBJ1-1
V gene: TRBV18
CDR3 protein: CASSPTAMNTEAFF
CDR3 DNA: TGTGCCAGCTCACCGACAGCAATGAACACTGAAGCTTTCTTT

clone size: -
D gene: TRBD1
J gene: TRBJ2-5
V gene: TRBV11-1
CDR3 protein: CASSSHRGRRETQYF
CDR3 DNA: TGTGCCAGCAGCTCCCACAGGGGGCGAAGGGAGACCCAGTACTTC

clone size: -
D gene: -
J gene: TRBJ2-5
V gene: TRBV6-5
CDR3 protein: CASSYLGSGQETQYF
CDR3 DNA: TGTGCCAGCAGTTACCTTGGGAGCGGACAAGAGACCCAGTACTTC